These 22 T cell receptor beta chains were all obtained from the same sample, sequenced in a study of identifying expanded T cells in peripheral blood. Method: immunoSEQ multiplex PCR; TCRdb's copy keeps in-frame clones and lacks some. This table has 50,000 or so clones, roughly 89% appearing once. Material: blood. These receptors all come from a person aged 18 to 70 in good health.

This chain joins TRBV9 and TRBJ2-3; either TRBD1 or TRBD2 may fit D (5 bases each). CDR3 length: 15 residues. Trimming stripped 3 bases from V and 4 bases from J, with 15 bases between. Germline V gene data show CDR1 as SGDLS and CDR2 as YYNGEE. CDR3: CASSAGTTSADTQYF. CDR3 coding DNA: TGTGCCAGCAGCGCCGGGACCACATCGGCAGATACGCAGTATTTT. Variable domain in full (rest from reference TRBV9 and TRBJ2-3): DSGVTQTPKHLITATGQRVTLRCSPRSGDLSVYWYQQSLDQGLQFLIQYYNGEERAKGNILERFSAQQFPDLHSELNLSSLELGDSALYFCASSAGTTSADTQYFGPGTRLTVL.

The rearrangement joins TRBV18 to TRBJ1-2; D remains ambiguous. Trimming took 1 base from V and 8 from J, leaving 14 bases between them. The germline V gene has CDR1 KGHSH and CDR2 LQKENI. CDR3 size: 14 residues. The CDR3 is CASSPLPGSRGYTF. In DNA, the CDR3 is TGTGCCAGCTCACCACTCCCGGGCTCAAGGGGCTACACCTTC.

This clone was seen only a few times. The gene calls are TRBV27 and TRBJ2-7; 9 nucleotides align to TRBD1. J gave up 6 bases and V 3 bases, and 3 bases lay outside the gene matches. CDR3 length equals 13 residues. In germline, CDR1 is MNHEY, CDR2 SMNVEV (reference sequence). The CDR3 protein is CASSLGTGFEQYF. The CDR3 DNA follows: TGTGCCAGCAGTTTGGGGACAGGGTTCGAGCAGTACTTC.

The rearrangement joins TRBV9 to TRBJ2-6, with TRBD2 matching over 14 bases. Germline V lookup: CDR1 SGDLS, CDR2 YYNGEE. This CDR3 is built from 22 residues. V was pared by 4 bases and J by 1 base, with 16 bases of the junction left unmatched. The CDR3 region has the DNA TGTGCCAGCAGCCGCCCCCGATCGGGACTAGCGGGAGAGCAATCTGGGGCCAACGTCCTGACTTTC. Translated, it gives CASSRPRSGLAGEQSGANVLTF.

The CDR3 spells CASSKPQVTDTQYF. DNA for the CDR3: TGTGCCAGTAGCAAACCCCAAGTCACAGATACGCAGTATTTT. The V and J genes are TRBV19 and TRBJ2-3; D not resolved. The CDR3 is 14 residues long. V lost 6 bases and J 2 bases, leaving 12 bases between the germline ends. The germline gives CDR1 LNHDA, CDR2 SQIVND (reference sequence).

Of note for this clone: A junction boundary mismatches the germline segment, possibly from a read error. The DNA for the CDR3 is TGTGCCAGTAGCGACGGTAAACTCCGAACGAGGTTC. This codes for CASSDGKLRTRF. The chain recombines TRBV19 with TRBJ1-2, with D uncertain. Germline V gene sequence: CDR1 LNHDA, CDR2 SQIVND (reference sequence). The CDR3 loop spans 12 amino acids.

The chain has TRBV30 and TRBJ2-3; weak D call: TRBD2 (7 bases). Germline CDR1 GTSNPN, CDR2 SVGIG (reference sequence). CDR3 size: 16 residues. Trimming removed 5 bases from V and 0 bases from J, with 18 bases in between. CDR3 coding DNA: TGTGCCTGGCGCGACTGGGGGGGCCCCAGCACAGATACGCAGTATTTT. Protein: CAWRDWGGPSTDTQYF.

V usage is TRBV7-6 and J usage is TRBJ2-1; TRBD2 matches 8 bases. Germline trimming cut 0 bases from V and 13 bases from J; bases unmatched to any gene: 8. From germline, CDR1 is SGHVS and CDR2 FNYEAQ. The CDR3 is made up of 14 amino acids. CDR3 amino acids: CASSLARGGTSQFF. CDR3 nucleotides: TGTGCCAGCAGCTTAGCGAGGGGGGGGACTAGTCAGTTCTTC.

The chain is built from TRBV27 and TRBJ2-3; no reliable D call. The length of the CDR3 is 12 residues. The germline V and J ends were trimmed by 3 bases and 5 bases, with 6 bases remaining between them. From germline, CDR1 is MNHEY and CDR2 SMNVEV (reference sequence). CDR3 coding DNA: TGTGCCAGCAGTTTCAATAGAGATACGCAGTATTTT. This gives the protein CASSFNRDTQYF.

J is TRBJ1-1 and V is TRBV5-8; D is undetermined. The germline V gene encodes CDR1 SGHTS and CDR2 YDEGEE. V lost 1 base and J lost 7, with 11 bases in between. This CDR3 is 13 amino acids long. The DNA for the CDR3 is TGTGCCAGCAGCTTGAGTTACATCGATGAAGCTTTCTTT. This encodes CASSLSYIDEAFF.

The chain combines TRBV6-6 with TRBJ1-5, with TRBD1 identical over 12 bases. Germline V gene lookup returns CDR1 MNHNY and CDR2 SVGAGI (reference sequence). The ends lost 5 bases at V and 4 bases at J; junction bases unmatched: 6. The CDR3 is 16 residues long. CDR3 coding DNA: TGTGCCAGCAGTCCGGGACAGGGGGCATGGAATCAGCCCCAGCATTTT. Translation: CASSPGQGAWNQPQHF.

The V and J genes are TRBV15 and TRBJ2-5; 14 positions agree with TRBD2. V dropped 0 bases and J dropped 5; count of bases not matched to a gene: 14. The CDR3 sequence is 20 residues long. Germline V CDR1 and CDR2: LNHNV, YYDKDF (reference sequence). CDR3 sequence reads: CATSRELVGTSGGLGETQYF. In DNA, the CDR3 is TGTGCCACCAGCAGAGAGTTGGTTGGGACTAGCGGGGGTTTAGGGGAGACCCAGTACTTC.

The chain links TRBV6-6 to TRBJ2-7, with D perhaps assigned TRBD1 or TRBD2 (5 bases each). Trimming cost V 6 bases and J 3 bases, with 12 bases left between them. The CDR3 runs to 13 residues. Germline lookup yields CDR1 MNHNY and CDR2 SVGAGI (reference sequence). The CDR3 bases are TGTGCCAGCAGCCAGGGACCGTTCTACGAGCAGTACTTC. Its protein is CASSQGPFYEQYF.

V is TRBV21-1 and J is TRBJ2-5. TRBV21-1 is noted as a pseudogene. The CDR3 sequence is 13 residues long. The CDR3: CAREGGTEETQYF. CDR3 coding DNA: TGTGCCAGGGAGGGAGGGACAGAAGAGACCCAGTACTTC.

The gene calls are TRBV19 and TRBJ1-1, with D possibly being TRBD1 (6 bases). Trimming left V 6 bases short and J 7 bases short, with 12 bases between. The CDR3 extends over 12 amino acids. Germline values: CDR1 LNHDA, CDR2 SQIVND (reference sequence). The CDR3 loop is CASSTGRGEAFF. CDR3 nucleotide sequence: TGTGCCAGTAGCACAGGGCGGGGTGAAGCTTTCTTT. Full variable domain (rest looked up from reference TRBV19 and TRBJ1-1): DGGITQSPKYLFRKEGQNVTLSCEQNLNHDAMYWYRQDPGQGLRLIYYSQIVNDFQKGDIAEGYSVSREKKESFPLTVTSAQKNPTAFYLCASSTGRGEAFFGQGTRLTVV.

V gene TRBV5-1 combines with J gene TRBJ1-5; TRBD1 might be the D (5 bases). The CDR3 spans 14 residues. CDR1 SGHRS and CDR2 YFSETQ come from the germline V gene. Between the trimmed V and J ends, which lost 0 bases and 7 bases, there was a span of 11 bases. The CDR3 here is CASSLAGQGQPQHF. The CDR3 DNA reads as TGCGCCAGCAGCTTGGCCGGGCAGGGACAGCCCCAGCATTTT.

This rearrangement joins TRBV7-2 to TRBJ2-7, with 9 positions matching TRBD1. CDR3 size: 14 residues. The V gene end was trimmed by 5 bases and the J gene end by 7 bases; junction bases not matched to a gene: 9. CDR1 and CDR2 (germline): SGHTA, FQGNSA. In DNA, the CDR3 is TGTGCCAGCAGCCACGGGACAGGGCCGAGGGAGCAGTACTTC. Translation gives CASSHGTGPREQYF.

This sequence joins TRBV5-4 and TRBJ1-2; 7 bases are shared with TRBD1. Unmatched junction bases numbered 10, after V lost 4 bases and J lost 4 bases. The CDR3 has 15 amino acids. Germline V lookup: CDR1 SGHNT, CDR2 YYREEE (reference sequence). The CDR3 region has the DNA TGTGCCAGCAGCCTTGAAGGGGGCCTGGGCTATGGCTACACCTTC. The encoded protein is CASSLEGGLGYGYTF.

The rearrangement links TRBV5-1 to TRBJ2-7; D remains ambiguous. Germline CDR1 and CDR2: SGHRS and YFSETQ. The CDR3 consists of 15 residues. Deletions cut 0 bases from V and 3 bases from J, with 13 bases between. Here the CDR3 DNA reads TGCGCCAGCAGCTTGGATCAAGCTACCGACTACGAGCAGTACTTC. It encodes CASSLDQATDYEQYF. The complete variable domain, with remaining parts taken from reference TRBV5-1 and TRBJ2-7, reads KAGVTQTPRYLIKTRGQQVTLSCSPISGHRSVSWYQQTPGQGLQFLFEYFSETQRNKGNFPGRFSGRQFSNSRSEMNVSTLELGDSALYLCASSLDQATDYEQYFGPGTRLTVT.

The CDR3 region is CASSRLLTDTQYF. DNA of the CDR3: TGTGCCAGCAGCCGACTTCTCACAGATACGCAGTATTTT. The chain carries TRBV7-9 and TRBJ2-3; D gene uncertain. Per germline, CDR1 SEHNR and CDR2 FQNEAQ (reference sequence). The CDR3 totals 13 residues. The germline V and J ends were trimmed by 5 bases and 2 bases, with 8 bases remaining between them. The whole variable domain, filled in from reference TRBV7-9 and TRBJ2-3, reads DTGVSQNPRHKITKRGQNVTFRCDPISEHNRLYWYRQTLGQGPEFLTYFQNEAQLEKSRLLSDRFSAERPKGSFSTLEIQRTEQGDSAMYLCASSRLLTDTQYFGPGTRLTVL.

This clone has a handful of counts. This CDR3 reads CASSLEVGRDNQPQHF. The CDR3, as DNA: TGTGCCAGCAGCTTAGAGGTCGGCAGGGACAATCAGCCCCAGCATTTT. The chain is built from TRBV7-2 and TRBJ1-5, with D tentatively TRBD1 (5 bases). This CDR3 is 16 amino acids long. Deletions cut 1 base from V and 3 bases from J, with 13 bases between. Per germline, CDR1 SGHTA and CDR2 FQGNSA.

CDR3 DNA: TGCAGCGTCAAAAAGGGGCGAGGTGGCTACACCTTC. Translation: CSVKKGRGGYTF. This sequence joins TRBV29-1 and TRBJ1-2; TRBD1 might be the D (5 bases). Germline-derived CDR1 and CDR2 are SQVTM and ANQGSEA. CDR3 size: 12 residues. Trimming removed 6 bases from V and 7 bases from J, with 15 bases in between.